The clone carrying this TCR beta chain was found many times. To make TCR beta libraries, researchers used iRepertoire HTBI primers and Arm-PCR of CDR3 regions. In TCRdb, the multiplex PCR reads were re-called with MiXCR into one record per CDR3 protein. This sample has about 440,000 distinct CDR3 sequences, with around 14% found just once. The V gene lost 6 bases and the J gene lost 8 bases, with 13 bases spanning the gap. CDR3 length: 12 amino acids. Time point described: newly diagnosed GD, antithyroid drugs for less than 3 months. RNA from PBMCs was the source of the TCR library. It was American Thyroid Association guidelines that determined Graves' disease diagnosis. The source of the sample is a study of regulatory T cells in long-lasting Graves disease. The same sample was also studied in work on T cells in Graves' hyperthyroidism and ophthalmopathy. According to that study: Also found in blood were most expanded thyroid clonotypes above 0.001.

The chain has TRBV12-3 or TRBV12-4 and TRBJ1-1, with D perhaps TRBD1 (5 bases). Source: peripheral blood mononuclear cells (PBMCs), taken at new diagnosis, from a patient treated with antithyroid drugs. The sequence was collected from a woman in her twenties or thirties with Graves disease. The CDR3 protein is CASSPGRTEAFF. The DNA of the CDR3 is TGTGCCAGCAGCCCCGGACGGACAGAAGCTTTCTTT.